This entry lists 24 T cell receptor beta chains sequenced from one sample in a study of T-cell memory formation after mild COVID-19. TCRdb reprocessed the 5' RACE reads via MiXCR and lists one record per CDR3 protein. The table includes around 13,000 distinct CDR3 sequences, roughly 16% detected once. Material for sequencing was PBMCs or a T cell subset sorted from them (not recorded which). Receptor source: a man aged 18 to 30 who had mild COVID-19 (a few samples of this study predate the infection). Cell type and time point are not known.

This clonotype appeared once. V is TRBV12-3 or TRBV12-4 and J is TRBJ1-4; tentative D call: TRBD1 (5 bases). The CDR3 loop spans 14 amino acids. The V end was cut by 5 bases, the J end by 6 bases, with 13 bases between. The CDR3 DNA sequence: TGTGCCAGCAGTCTTCGACAGTGGGATGAAAAACTGTTTTTT. Protein product: CASSLRQWDEKLFF.

This clonotype was seen at least ten times. The rearrangement uses TRBV4-3 and TRBJ2-7; no definite D call. The germline V gene has CDR1 LGHNA and CDR2 YSLEER. The CDR3 covers 15 residues. Trimming pared 4 bases from V and 1 base from J, leaving 14 bases between. The CDR3 DNA sequence: TGCGCCAGCAGCCGCCCAAGACACATTTCCTACGAGCAGTACGTC. Its protein is CASSRPRHISYEQYV.

By sample share, this clonotype is large. The chain carries TRBV2 and TRBJ1-1; D is ambiguous. The germline CDR1 and CDR2 sequences are SNHLY and FYNNEI. V was cut by 3 bases and J by 3 bases, with 8 bases left in between. This CDR3 has 13 amino acids. The CDR3 DNA reads as TGTGCCAGCAGTGAGAGGAGGTACACTGAAGCTTTCTTT. It translates to CASSERRYTEAFF.

Only a few counts were recorded for this clonotype. The chain employs TRBV30 and TRBJ1-4; D remains ambiguous. V was shortened by 5 bases and J by 4 bases, with 11 bases between the two germline ends. This CDR3 is 13 amino acids long. Germline CDR1 is GTSNPN and CDR2 is SVGIG (reference sequence). The CDR3 coding sequence is TGTGCCTGGGAATCGGACCTTAATGAAAAACTGTTTTTT. Translating gives CAWESDLNEKLFF. Drawing the rest from reference TRBV30 and TRBJ1-4, the complete variable domain is SQTIHQWPATLVQPVGSPLSLECTVEGTSNPNLYWYRQAAGRGLQLLFYSVGIGQISSEVPQNLSASRPQDRQFILSSKKLLLSDSGFYLCAWESDLNEKLFFGSGTQLSVL.

This clonotype was counted only a few times. The chain carries TRBV6-5 and TRBJ1-6; D call uncertain. Trimming removed 2 bases at V and 8 bases at J, with 10 bases between. The CDR3 loop spans 14 amino acids. Looked up from germline, CDR1 is MNHEY and CDR2 is SVGAGI. CDR3 sequence: CASSYGSWDSPLHF. As DNA, the CDR3 is TGTGCCAGCAGTTACGGGAGTTGGGATTCACCCCTCCACTTT.

This chain links TRBV7-9 with TRBJ2-7; D is undetermined. Germline assignment: CDR1 SEHNR and CDR2 FQNEAQ (reference sequence). Deletions cut 3 bases from V and 2 bases from J, with 8 bases between. The length of the CDR3 is 13 residues. This CDR3 reads CASSFDGTYEQYF. The CDR3 DNA follows: TGTGCCAGCAGCTTCGACGGAACCTACGAGCAGTACTTC.

This clonotype showed up just a few times. The chain couples TRBV28 to TRBJ1-1; D unresolved. The CDR3 is made up of 14 amino acids. Germline V lookup: CDR1 MDHEN, CDR2 SYDVKM. Trimming left V 2 bases short and J 4 bases short, with 11 bases between. The CDR3 sequence: CASSLVREGTEAFF. CDR3 bases: TGTGCCAGCAGTTTAGTCAGAGAGGGCACTGAAGCTTTCTTT.

The sample holds many counts of this clonotype. This sequence joins TRBV27 and TRBJ1-1, with D perhaps TRBD1 (5 bases). The germline CDR1 and CDR2 sequences are MNHEY and SMNVEV (reference sequence). The CDR3 contains 16 residues. V was cut by 8 bases and J by 3 bases, with 22 bases left in between. The CDR3 here is CASGLPFRVSDTEAFF. DNA of the CDR3: TGTGCCAGCGGTCTACCCTTCAGGGTTTCGGACACTGAAGCTTTCTTT.

This clonotype was detected only once. V is TRBV12-3 or TRBV12-4 and J is TRBJ2-2, with 8 bases fitting TRBD1. V lost 5 bases to trimming and J lost 8 bases; unmatched junction nucleotides: 1. This CDR3 comprises 12 residues. CDR3 sequence: CASSDRGGELFF. The CDR3 nucleotides are TGTGCCAGCAGTGACAGGGGAGGGGAGCTGTTTTTT.

At least ten counts were recorded for this clonotype. The J gene is TRBJ2-7, the V gene TRBV5-6, with TRBD2 matching over 10 bases. Germline assignment: CDR1 SGHDT and CDR2 YYEEEE. Unmatched junction bases numbered 9, after V lost 3 bases and J lost 3 bases. This CDR3 contains 16 residues. The CDR3 is CASSSYIAGGNYEQYF. The CDR3 coding sequence is TGTGCCAGCAGCTCATACATAGCGGGGGGCAACTACGAGCAGTACTTC.

CDR3 sequence: CASRYGGAVYNEQFF. CDR3 nucleotides: TGTGCCAGCAGATACGGGGGGGCCGTCTACAATGAGCAGTTCTTC. The chain links TRBV6-2 or TRBV6-3 to TRBJ2-1; 8 positions agree with TRBD2. Germline CDR1 and CDR2: MNHEY and SVGEGT. The CDR3 length is 15 residues. J lost 3 bases, V lost 6 bases, and 7 bases had no gene match.

This clonotype is judged large. The gene calls are TRBV6-2 or TRBV6-3 and TRBJ2-7; either TRBD1 or TRBD2 may fit D (6 bases each). The CDR3 has 12 amino acids. Germline V lookup: CDR1 MNHEY, CDR2 SVGEGT. V lost 7 bases and J lost 4, with 11 bases in between. CDR3 loop: CASIGGEYEQYF. As DNA, the CDR3 is TGTGCCAGCATCGGGGGCGAATACGAGCAGTACTTC.

There are a few counts of this clonotype. The chain joins TRBV27 to TRBJ2-3; D call uncertain. This CDR3 region has 13 residues. Germline CDR1 MNHEY, CDR2 SMNVEV (reference sequence). V lost 5 bases to trimming and J lost 1 base, with 7 bases between them. Here the CDR3 reads CASSGRGTDTQYF. For the CDR3, the DNA is TGTGCCAGCAGTGGCCGCGGCACAGATACGCAGTATTTT.

The J gene is TRBJ2-3, the V gene TRBV5-1; 8 bases are shared with TRBD1. J was trimmed by 6 bases and V by 2 bases; bases with no gene match: 5. CDR3 length: 14 amino acids. Germline CDR1 reads SGHRS; CDR2 reads YFSETQ. Here the CDR3 DNA reads TGCGCCAGCAGCTTAGGACAGGGCGGCGATACGCAGTATTTT. As protein: CASSLGQGGDTQYF. Supplemented by reference TRBV5-1 and TRBJ2-3, the full variable domain reads KAGVTQTPRYLIKTRGQQVTLSCSPISGHRSVSWYQQTPGQGLQFLFEYFSETQRNKGNFPGRFSGRQFSNSRSEMNVSTLELGDSALYLCASSLGQGGDTQYFGPGTRLTVL.

In its sample, this clonotype was seen many times. J is TRBJ1-1 and V is TRBV12-3 or TRBV12-4; the D is unclear. Trimming stripped 6 bases from V and 1 base from J, with 6 bases between. This CDR3 has 12 residues. The CDR3 DNA is TGTGCCAGCAGACAGCCGAACACTGAAGCTTTCTTT. The encoded protein is CASRQPNTEAFF.

The chain has TRBV5-1 and TRBJ1-1, with D unresolved. CDR3 size: 15 residues. Germline V gene lookup returns CDR1 SGHRS and CDR2 YFSETQ. With 0 bases removed from V and 4 bases from J, the gap between germline ends came to 13 bases. For the CDR3, the DNA is TGCGCCAGCAGCTTGGCCGAGGCGCCCGGCACTGAAGCTTTCTTT. Translated: CASSLAEAPGTEAFF.

The rearrangement links TRBV7-9 to TRBJ2-3; D gene ambiguous. With 5 bases removed from V and 6 bases from J, the gap between germline ends came to 3 bases. There are 10 residues in the CDR3. The germline V gene encodes CDR1 SEHNR and CDR2 FQNEAQ (reference sequence). CDR3 sequence (DNA): TGTGCCAGCAGCGCCGATACGCAGTATTTT. Translating gives CASSADTQYF.

The genes are TRBV12-5 and TRBJ1-3; D may be TRBD1 (6 bases). Deletions cut 6 bases from V and 2 bases from J, with 14 bases between. Germline lookup yields CDR1 LGHNT and CDR2 FRNRAP. The CDR3 is 15 residues long. The CDR3 spells CASGSIGGTGNTIYF. The CDR3 DNA reads TGTGCTAGTGGCTCGATAGGGGGAACTGGAAACACCATATATTTT.

This clonotype was counted between two and nine times. The V and J genes are TRBV6-5 and TRBJ1-2; TRBD1 matches 7 bases. Germline V gene data show CDR1 as MNHEY and CDR2 as SVGAGI. V dropped 8 bases and J dropped 7; count of bases not matched to a gene: 13. This CDR3 contains 14 residues. In nucleotides, the CDR3 is TGTGCCAGCCTCCCAACAGGGGACTTTATTGGCTACACCTTC. It yields the protein CASLPTGDFIGYTF.

The table lists this clonotype with a few counts. The V and J genes are TRBV29-1 and TRBJ2-7; D unclear. Trimming pared 5 bases from V and 6 bases from J, leaving 8 bases between. Germline-derived CDR1 and CDR2 are SQVTM and ANQGSEA. The CDR3 has 10 amino acids. Written as DNA, the CDR3 is TGCAGCGTTCAATTAGCCGAGCAGTACTTC. Encoded protein: CSVQLAEQYF.

The chain couples TRBV29-1 to TRBJ2-3, with 8 positions matching TRBD2. V lost 7 bases to trimming and J lost 1 base; unmatched junction nucleotides: 4. CDR3 length: 13 residues. Germline CDR1 SQVTM, CDR2 ANQGSEA. The CDR3 region is CSASAGGTDTQYF. The CDR3 nucleotides read TGCAGCGCCTCAGCGGGGGGCACAGATACGCAGTATTTT.

The table lists this clonotype with a few counts. The CDR3 sequence: CASQGGQLQETQYF. The CDR3 DNA follows: TGTGCCAGCCAAGGGGGACAGCTACAAGAGACCCAGTACTTC. The V gene is TRBV7-9, the J gene TRBJ2-5; 7 nucleotides align to TRBD1. CDR1 and CDR2 from the germline V gene are SEHNR and FQNEAQ (reference sequence). The V segment lost 8 bases and the J segment 2 bases; nucleotides outside the gene matches: 8. The CDR3 spans 14 residues.

There are many counts of this clonotype. This sequence joins TRBV7-2 and TRBJ2-3, with 8 bases that match TRBD2. CDR1 is SGHTA, CDR2 FQGNSA, per germline. V shed 5 bases, J shed 4 bases, and the junction held 14 bases outside the gene matches. This CDR3 region has 17 residues. The CDR3 DNA follows: TGTGCCAGCAGCCGACTATGGGGCGGGGGGTATTCAGATACGCAGTATTTT. The encoded protein is CASSRLWGGGYSDTQYF.

This clonotype was counted between two and nine times. The V call is TRBV7-2, the J call TRBJ2-5, with D possibly being TRBD1 or TRBD2 (6 bases each). CDR3 length: 14 amino acids. Germline CDR1 reads SGHTA; CDR2 reads FQGNSA. V shed 2 bases and J shed 2 bases, with 9 bases lying between them. In DNA form, the CDR3 reads TGTGCCAGCAGCTTAATAGGGGGGCAAGAGACCCAGTACTTC. This gives the protein CASSLIGGQETQYF.